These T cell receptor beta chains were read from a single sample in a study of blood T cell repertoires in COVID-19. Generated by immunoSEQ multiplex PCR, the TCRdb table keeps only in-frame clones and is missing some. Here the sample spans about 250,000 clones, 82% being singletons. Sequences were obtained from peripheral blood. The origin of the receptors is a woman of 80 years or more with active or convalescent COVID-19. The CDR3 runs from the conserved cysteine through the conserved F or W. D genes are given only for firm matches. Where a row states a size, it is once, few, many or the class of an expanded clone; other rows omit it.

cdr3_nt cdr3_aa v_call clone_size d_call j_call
TGCGCCAGCAGCTTGAGACAGGGGGTCCAAGAGACCCAGTACTTC CASSLRQGVQETQYF TRBV5-1 - TRBD1 TRBJ2-5
TGTGCCACCAGTGATTTTGGGGGGCGCGGGGGAATGGAGACCCAGTACTTC CATSDFGGRGGMETQYF TRBV24-1 - - TRBJ2-5
TGTGCCAGCTCATCAAAGAGCGGCACTGAAGCTTTCTTT CASSSKSGTEAFF TRBV18 once - TRBJ1-1
TGTGCCAGCAGCCCAGGGGTTTGGCTCGCCGGGGAGCTGTTTTTT CASSPGVWLAGELFF TRBV7-2 - - TRBJ2-2
TGTGCCAGCAGTCCCGGGACAGCAAGTCGTCAGCCCCAGCATTTT CASSPGTASRQPQHF TRBV28 few TRBD1 TRBJ1-5
TGTGCCAGCCCGAGGGGGGGGGCGAGGGCTGAAGCTTTCTTT CASPRGGARAEAFF TRBV5-8 - - TRBJ1-1
TGTGCCAGCACTAACCGGGACACGGTCCGGGGCTACACCTTC CASTNRDTVRGYTF TRBV5-6 - - TRBJ1-2
TGTGCCAGCAGCTTAACGCCCGGGACAGGAGCCTACGAGCAGTACTTC CASSLTPGTGAYEQYF TRBV5-8 - TRBD1 TRBJ2-7
TGCGCCAGCAGTGGACAGCCTAACTCCTACGAGCAGTACTTC CASSGQPNSYEQYF TRBV10-2 many - TRBJ2-7
TGTGCCAGCAGTGAAGGCAGGAGGAACACCATATATTTT CASSEGRRNTIYF TRBV2 - - TRBJ1-3
TGTGCCTCCAACCTGGACAGGGAAGGCTCCGGGGAGCTGTTTTTT CASNLDREGSGELFF TRBV10-3 - TRBD1 TRBJ2-2
TGTGCCAGCAGTTTATCCCGACGGGAGGGAAGCAATCAGCCCCAGCATTTT CASSLSRREGSNQPQHF TRBV28 - - TRBJ1-5
TGTGCCAGCAGCCATAGGACAGCTTCGGAGACCCAGTACTTC CASSHRTASETQYF TRBV3-1/TRBV3-2 - - TRBJ2-5
TGTGCCAGCAGCTTGAGTCACAGGCTCGAGCAGTACTTC CASSLSHRLEQYF TRBV7-2 - - TRBJ2-7
TGTGCCAGCTCACGTCAGGGACAGTACCAAGAGACCCAGTACTTC CASSRQGQYQETQYF TRBV18 - TRBD1 TRBJ2-5
TGCGCCAGCAGCCAAGGGACACTGAACACCGGGGAGCTGTTTTTT CASSQGTLNTGELFF TRBV4-1 - - TRBJ2-2
TGTGCCAGCTGTGCTAACTCCTATAATTCACCCCTCCACTTT CASCANSYNSPLHF TRBV27 - - TRBJ1-6
TGTGCCAGCAGCGGGGTAAAGACCGGGAGCCTGAACACTGAAGCTTTCTTT CASSGVKTGSLNTEAFF TRBV28 - - TRBJ1-1
TGTGCCATCAGCAAGGGACTTCCTAGCACAGATACGCAGTATTTT CAISKGLPSTDTQYF TRBV10-3 - - TRBJ2-3
TGTGCCAGCAGCTTGTCCCGGGACAGGGCTGGAGAGCAGTACTTC CASSLSRDRAGEQYF TRBV5-4 - TRBD1 TRBJ2-7
TGTGCCAGCAGTATGGGACTTTACACAGATACGCAGTATTTT CASSMGLYTDTQYF TRBV6-5 - - TRBJ2-3
TGTGCCACCAGCAGAGATTGGTCGCCGGGAGGAGATACGCAGTATTTT CATSRDWSPGGDTQYF TRBV15 - TRBD2 TRBJ2-3
TGTGCCAGCAGCAGGGGGAATGAAAAACTGTTTTTT CASSRGNEKLFF TRBV6-5 - TRBD1 TRBJ1-4
TGCGCCAGCAGCGAAATTCCGGGACAGCTCTACGAGCAGTACTTC CASSEIPGQLYEQYF TRBV5-1 - TRBD1 TRBJ2-7
TGTGCCAGCAGTCCCGGGGGACCTGGGGCTTTCTTT CASSPGGPGAFF TRBV2 - - TRBJ1-1
TGTGCCAGCAGCTCCGGACAGTTTCAGTACTTC CASSSGQFQYF TRBV28 - - TRBJ2-7
TGCGCCAGCAGCCTTTACAGGGACAATGAGCAGTTCTTC CASSLYRDNEQFF TRBV5-1 - - TRBJ2-1
TGTGCCAGTAGGCCGGGACAGGGAGGCGGGCAGCCCCAGCATTTT CASRPGQGGGQPQHF TRBV19 - TRBD1 TRBJ1-5
TGTGCCAGCTCACCGGGACAGATCACAGATACGCAGTATTTT CASSPGQITDTQYF TRBV18 - TRBD1 TRBJ2-3
TGTGCCAGCAGCCCCGACCGATCCGGGACTAGGCGCGTCCTGACTTTC CASSPDRSGTRRVLTF TRBV4-2 - TRBD2 TRBJ2-6
TGTGCCAGCAGTTTATCCGGGACAGGGACCGGGGAGCTGTTTTTT CASSLSGTGTGELFF TRBV28 - TRBD1 TRBJ2-2
TGCGCCAGCAGCTTGGGGGGGGGTCCCCGGACCACTGAAGCTTTCTTT CASSLGGGPRTTEAFF TRBV5-1 - - TRBJ1-1
TGTGCCAGTAGCTCTCCAAGCACCTCGGGCGGGGGGGGACCCTACAATGAGCAGTTCTTC CASSSPSTSGGGGPYNEQFF TRBV19 many TRBD2 TRBJ2-1
TGCAGTGCTAGCGGGGGGGGCGAGCAGTACTTC CSASGGGEQYF TRBV20-1 - TRBD2 TRBJ2-7